This record looks at one T cell receptor beta chain sequence and its context. The antigen is undetermined. The record originates from a study of cytomegalovirus exposure and HLA in healthy donors. The V gene end was trimmed by 3 bases and the J gene end by 1 base; junction bases not matched to a gene: 5. The germline V gene encodes CDR1 ENHRY and CDR2 SYGVKD. There are 15 residues in the CDR3. The PCR employed 60 Vbeta primers together with 13 Jbeta primers. Repertoires were generated with immunoSEQ multiplex PCR, while TCRdb's copy carries only in-frame clones and drops some. The sample gives 150,000 or so clones, roughly 81% of which show up once; under 2% is in the top ten. Findings and limits, study-wide: Across HLA loci, a later analysis found differing TCR association rates, with DRB1 most and HLA-C fewest. Immune exposure information comprised only CMV serostatus. An analysis done earlier found most TCR beta V segments productive about 87% or about 30% of the time.

The sequence was obtained from a female donor in good health and CMV-seronegative. V and J are TRBV10-3 and TRBJ1-1; 7 positions match TRBD1. Material for sequencing was PBMCs. DNA of the CDR3: TGTGCCATCAGTGATATAGGACAGGAGAACACTGAAGCTTTCTTT. Encoded protein: CAISDIGQENTEAFF.